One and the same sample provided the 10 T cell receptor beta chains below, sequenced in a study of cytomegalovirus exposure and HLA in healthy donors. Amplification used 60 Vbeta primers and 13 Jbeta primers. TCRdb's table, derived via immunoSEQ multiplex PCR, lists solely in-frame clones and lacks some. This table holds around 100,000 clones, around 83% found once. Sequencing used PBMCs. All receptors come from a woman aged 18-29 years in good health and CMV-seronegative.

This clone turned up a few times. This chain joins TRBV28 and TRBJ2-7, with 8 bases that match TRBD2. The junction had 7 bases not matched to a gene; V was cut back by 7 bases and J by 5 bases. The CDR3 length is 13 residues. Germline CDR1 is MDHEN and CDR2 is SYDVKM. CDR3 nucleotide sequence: TGTGCCAGCACCCCGGGGGGGTGGCACGAGCAGTACTTC. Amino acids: CASTPGGWHEQYF.

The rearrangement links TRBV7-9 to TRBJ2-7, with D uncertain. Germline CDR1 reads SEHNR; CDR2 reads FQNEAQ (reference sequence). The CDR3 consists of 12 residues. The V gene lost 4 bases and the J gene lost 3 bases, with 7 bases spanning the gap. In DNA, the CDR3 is TGTGCCAGCAGCTCGCGCGGCTACGAGCAGTACTTC. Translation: CASSSRGYEQYF. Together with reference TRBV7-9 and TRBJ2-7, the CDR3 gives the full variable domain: DTGVSQNPRHKITKRGQNVTFRCDPISEHNRLYWYRQTLGQGPEFLTYFQNEAQLEKSRLLSDRFSAERPKGSFSTLEIQRTEQGDSAMYLCASSSRGYEQYFGPGTRLTVT.

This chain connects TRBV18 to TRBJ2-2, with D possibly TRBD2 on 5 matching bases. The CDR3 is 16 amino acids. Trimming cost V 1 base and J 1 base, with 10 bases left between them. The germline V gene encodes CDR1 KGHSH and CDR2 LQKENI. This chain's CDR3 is CASSPLGEGNTGELFF. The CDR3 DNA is TGTGCCAGCTCACCACTAGGAGAGGGGAACACCGGGGAGCTGTTTTTT.

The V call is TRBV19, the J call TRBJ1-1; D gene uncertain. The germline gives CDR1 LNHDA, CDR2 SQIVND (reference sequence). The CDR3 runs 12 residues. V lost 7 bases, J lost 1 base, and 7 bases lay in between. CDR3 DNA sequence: TGTGCCAGTATTAAGCAGAACACTGAAGCTTTCTTT. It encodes CASIKQNTEAFF.

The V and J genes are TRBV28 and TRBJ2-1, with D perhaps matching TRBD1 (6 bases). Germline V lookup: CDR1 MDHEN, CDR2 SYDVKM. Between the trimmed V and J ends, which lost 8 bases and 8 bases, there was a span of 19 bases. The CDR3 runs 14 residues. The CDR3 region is CASGLRGNMHEQFF. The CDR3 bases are TGTGCCAGCGGACTCAGGGGTAACATGCATGAGCAGTTCTTC.

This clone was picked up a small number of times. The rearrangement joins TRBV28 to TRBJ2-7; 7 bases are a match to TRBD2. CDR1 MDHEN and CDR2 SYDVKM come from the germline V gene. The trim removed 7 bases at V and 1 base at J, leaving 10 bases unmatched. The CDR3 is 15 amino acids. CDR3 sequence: CASTPLAAQSYEQYF. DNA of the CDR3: TGTGCCAGCACGCCCCTAGCGGCCCAATCCTACGAGCAGTACTTC.

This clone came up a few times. The CDR3 here is CASSLSIRGEQFF. CDR3 nucleotides: TGCGCCAGCAGCTTGTCTATCAGGGGGGAGCAGTTCTTC. The J gene is TRBJ2-1, the V gene TRBV5-1, with TRBD1 matching over 7 bases. This CDR3 spans 13 amino acids. J lost 10 bases, V lost 1 base, and 5 bases had no gene match. Germline V lookup: CDR1 SGHRS, CDR2 YFSETQ. Full variable domain (outside the CDR3, taken from reference TRBV5-1 and TRBJ2-1): KAGVTQTPRYLIKTRGQQVTLSCSPISGHRSVSWYQQTPGQGLQFLFEYFSETQRNKGNFPGRFSGRQFSNSRSEMNVSTLELGDSALYLCASSLSIRGEQFFGPGTRLTVL.

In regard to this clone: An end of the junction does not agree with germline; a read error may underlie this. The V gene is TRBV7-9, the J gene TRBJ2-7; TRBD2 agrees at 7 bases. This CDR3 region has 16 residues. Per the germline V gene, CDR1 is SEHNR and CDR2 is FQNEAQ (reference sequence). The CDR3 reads CSSSPRTREKSYEQYF. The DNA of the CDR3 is TGTTCCAGCAGCCCTCGGACTAGGGAAAAATCTTACGAGCAGTACTTC. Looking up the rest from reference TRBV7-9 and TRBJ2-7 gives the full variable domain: DTGVSQNPRHKITKRGQNVTFRCDPISEHNRLYWYRQTLGQGPEFLTYFQNEAQLEKSRLLSDRFSAERPKGSFSTLEIQRTEQGDSAMYLCSSSPRTREKSYEQYFGPGTRLTVT.

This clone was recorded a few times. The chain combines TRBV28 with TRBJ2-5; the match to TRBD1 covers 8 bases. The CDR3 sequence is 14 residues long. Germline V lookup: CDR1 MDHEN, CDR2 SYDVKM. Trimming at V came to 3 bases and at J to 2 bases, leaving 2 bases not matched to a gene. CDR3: CASSFQGAQETQYF. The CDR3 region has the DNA TGTGCCAGCAGTTTTCAGGGGGCGCAAGAGACCCAGTACTTC.

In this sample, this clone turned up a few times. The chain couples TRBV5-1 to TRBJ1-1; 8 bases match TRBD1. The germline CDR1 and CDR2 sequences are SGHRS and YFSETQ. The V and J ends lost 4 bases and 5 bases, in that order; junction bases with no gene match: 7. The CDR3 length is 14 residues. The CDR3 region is CASSAGQGTTEAFF. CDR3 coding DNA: TGCGCCAGCAGCGCCGGACAGGGAACGACTGAAGCTTTCTTT. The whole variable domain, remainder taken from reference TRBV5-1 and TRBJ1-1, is KAGVTQTPRYLIKTRGQQVTLSCSPISGHRSVSWYQQTPGQGLQFLFEYFSETQRNKGNFPGRFSGRQFSNSRSEMNVSTLELGDSALYLCASSAGQGTTEAFFGQGTRLTVV.